This TCR beta chain was obtained from a study of blood T cell repertoires in COVID-19. Looking at the study overall: T cells, B-cell-depleted T cells, or PBMCs supplied cDNA or gDNA.

In the authors' methods: Nucleated cell counts were estimated from reference gene primer amplification. Repertoires were generated with immunoSEQ multiplex PCR, while TCRdb's copy carries only in-frame clones and drops some. V, J and clone size derive from that table, while D and trimming were established from the DNA sequence. The sample contains 150,000 or so clones, about nine tenths of which appear only once. The receptor comes from a man aged 25 to 40 with COVID-19, enrolled during active disease. The specimen sequenced was peripheral blood.

CDR3 sequence: CASSEWSGSYGYTF. In DNA form, the CDR3 reads TGTGCCAGCAGTGAATGGTCGGGGTCCTATGGCTACACCTTC. J is TRBJ1-2 and V is TRBV25-1; D remains ambiguous. Germline assignment: CDR1 MGHDK and CDR2 SYGVNS. The CDR3 consists of 14 residues. Trimming took off 1 base at V and 4 bases at J, with 10 bases between the two ends.